The 12 T cell receptor beta chains below all came from one sample that was sequenced in a study of blood T cell dynamics during melanoma immunotherapy. Time point defined: pre-treatment baseline. Sequencing was performed with immunoSEQ multiplex PCR; in TCRdb, only in-frame clones are kept and a portion is missing. The sample has 8,000 to 11,000 clones; 86% are singletons. Material: blood, obtained from a patient treated with checkpoint blockade. These receptors came from a human donor with melanoma.

J is TRBJ1-6 and V is TRBV9; D is perhaps TRBD1 (5 bases). CDR1 and CDR2 from the germline V gene are SGDLS and YYNGEE. V was trimmed by 4 bases and J by 0 bases, leaving 11 bases between them. This CDR3 region has 16 residues. CDR3 sequence reads: CASSLAGGSYNSPLHF. The DNA for the CDR3 is TGTGCCAGCAGCCTAGCGGGGGGCTCCTATAATTCACCCCTCCACTTT.

The CDR3 coding sequence is TGTGCCATCGCGAGGGACCCTAATGAAAAACTGTTTTTT. Translation gives CAIARDPNEKLFF. The gene calls are TRBV10-3 and TRBJ1-4, with D perhaps matching TRBD1 (5 bases). There are 13 residues in the CDR3. V was shortened by 8 bases and J by 3 bases, with 10 bases between the two germline ends. Germline V gives CDR1 ENHRY, CDR2 SYGVKD.

The J gene is TRBJ2-7, the V gene TRBV9; the D is unclear. The CDR3 has 15 amino acids. Germline values: CDR1 SGDLS, CDR2 YYNGEE. V was pared by 0 bases and J by 3 bases, with 13 bases between. The CDR3 region is CASSVAPTSDYEQYF. CDR3 bases: TGTGCCAGCAGCGTAGCTCCTACCAGCGACTACGAGCAGTACTTC. The full variable domain, rest sourced from reference TRBV9 and TRBJ2-7, is DSGVTQTPKHLITATGQRVTLRCSPRSGDLSVYWYQQSLDQGLQFLIQYYNGEERAKGNILERFSAQQFPDLHSELNLSSLELGDSALYFCASSVAPTSDYEQYFGPGTRLTVT.

V gene TRBV11-2 combines with J gene TRBJ1-2; D is possibly TRBD1 (6 bases). The CDR3 has 13 amino acids. Trimming pared 6 bases from V and 4 bases from J, leaving 12 bases between. Germline V gene data show CDR1 as SGHAT and CDR2 as FQNNGV. This chain's CDR3 is CASRPGHTYGYTF. The CDR3 DNA sequence: TGTGCCAGCAGACCGGGACACACCTATGGCTACACCTTC.

The chain is built from TRBV2 and TRBJ2-3; TRBD1 or TRBD2 may be the D gene (5 bases each). This CDR3 region has 15 residues. Between the trimmed V and J ends, which lost 1 base and 3 bases, there was a span of 11 bases. In germline, CDR1 is SNHLY, CDR2 FYNNEI. CDR3 in amino acids: CASSEVDWGTDTQYF. CDR3 sequence (DNA): TGTGCCAGCAGTGAAGTGGACTGGGGGACAGATACGCAGTATTTT.

The rearrangement joins TRBV6-5 to TRBJ1-1, with D possibly matching TRBD1 (5 bases). Germline loops: CDR1 MNHEY, CDR2 SVGAGI. Trimming left V 5 bases short and J 7 bases short, with 11 bases between. The CDR3 contains 12 residues. As DNA, the CDR3 is TGTGCCAGCAGTCGTAGGACACATGAAGCTTTCTTT. Translation: CASSRRTHEAFF.

The chain employs TRBV6-6 and TRBJ2-5; tentatively, D is TRBD2 (5 bases). V was trimmed by 7 bases and J by 2 bases, leaving 11 bases between them. From germline, CDR1 is MNHNY and CDR2 SVGAGI (reference sequence). This CDR3 contains 13 residues. CDR3 region: CASIRTLQETQYF. The CDR3 DNA reads as TGTGCCAGCATTCGGACTTTACAAGAGACCCAGTACTTC.

The chain combines TRBV10-3 with TRBJ2-2, with 15 positions matching TRBD2. From germline, CDR1 is ENHRY and CDR2 SYGVKD. The CDR3 contains 16 residues. V lost 8 bases to trimming and J lost 5 bases; unmatched junction nucleotides: 6. The CDR3 spells CAIGGLAGGRTGELFF. DNA for the CDR3: TGTGCCATCGGGGGACTAGCGGGAGGTCGGACCGGGGAGCTGTTTTTT.

J is TRBJ2-7 and V is TRBV7-9; D remains ambiguous. V was pared by 5 bases and J by 1 base, with 3 bases between. This CDR3 is built from 11 residues. CDR1 and CDR2 (germline): SEHNR, FQNEAQ (reference sequence). CDR3 amino acids: CASSESYEQYF. The CDR3 DNA reads as TGTGCCAGCAGCGAGTCCTACGAGCAGTACTTC.

This clone has more than one count but fewer than ten. J is TRBJ2-1 and V is TRBV7-9; 10 bases are a match to TRBD2. Germline CDR1 SEHNR, CDR2 FQNEAQ (reference sequence). After removal of 2 bases from V and 7 bases from J, the junction contained 8 bases not matched to a gene. The length of the CDR3 is 16 residues. The CDR3 sequence: CASSLIGVSGRNEQFF. The DNA of the CDR3 is TGTGCCAGCAGCTTAATTGGAGTTAGCGGGAGGAATGAGCAGTTCTTC.

The V call is TRBV12-1, the J call TRBJ1-2; the DNA was not used to check the table's D call, TRBD1. TRBV12-1 is a listed pseudogene. The CDR3 is 14 amino acids. CDR3 DNA sequence: TGTGCCAGCAGCTTTGGGTCAGGGGACTATGGCTACACCTTC. Residues: CASSFGSGDYGYTF.

The V gene is TRBV5-5, the J gene TRBJ1-4, with a possible D match to TRBD1 (6 bases). CDR3 length: 14 residues. V was clipped by 3 bases and J by 8 bases, with 14 bases between them. Germline V CDR1 and CDR2: SGHKS, YYEKEE (reference sequence). This CDR3 is CASSYGGRVEKLFF. CDR3 coding DNA: TGTGCCAGCAGCTATGGGGGCAGGGTCGAAAAACTGTTTTTT.